The present TCR beta chain was sequenced within a study of T cells after posttransplantation cyclophosphamide. This clone showed up many times. Its target is unknown. Study conclusions and caveats: After PTCy, TRB diversity resembled that of CNI/methotrexate controls.

Peripheral blood was collected from the related graft donor on the marrow donation day. Clones were read by immunoSEQ multiplex PCR, and TCRdb kept only the in-frame ones, dropping some. The sample yields some 50,000 clones, without any singletons. The germline CDR1 and CDR2 sequences are SNHLY and FYNNEI. CDR3 length: 17 amino acids. The V gene end was trimmed by 10 bases and the J gene end by 1 base; junction bases not matched to a gene: 17. The specimen sequenced was PBMCs. This rearrangement joins TRBV2 to TRBJ1-1, with 8 positions matching TRBD1. The sequence came from a middle-aged man in good health, CMV-negative, and a related stem cell transplant donor. CDR3 residues: CATIPKDRGIPNTEAFF. DNA of the CDR3: TGTGCCACCATACCGAAAGACAGGGGAATCCCGAACACTGAAGCTTTCTTT.